This T cell receptor (beta chain) was sequenced during a study of blood T cell repertoires in COVID-19. Using immunoSEQ multiplex PCR, the repertoire was profiled, and TCRdb retains in-frame clones only, with some absent. Here the sample spans 100,000 or so clones, roughly 80% being singletons. The V and J ends lost 6 bases and 2 bases respectively, with 13 bases between them. The CDR3 extends over 15 amino acids. In germline, CDR1 is LNHDA, CDR2 SQIVND (reference sequence). Source material: peripheral blood. The V call is TRBV19, the J call TRBJ2-2, with a tentative D call TRBD2 (7 bases). This clonotype was obtained from a woman in her seventies with acute or convalescent COVID-19. CDR3 DNA sequence: TGTGCCAGTAGCGGCGGGGGCTACAACACCGGGGAGCTGTTTTTT. This gives the protein CASSGGGYNTGELFF.